These T cell receptor beta chains were read from a single sample in a study of blood T cell repertoires in COVID-19. This table comes from immunoSEQ multiplex PCR, and its TCRdb copy is limited to in-frame clones, with some not included. The sample yields about 260,000 clones, about 90% seen once. The sample comprised peripheral blood. The receptors were gathered from a woman in her thirties or forties with acute or convalescent COVID-19. The CDR3 runs from the conserved cysteine through the conserved F or W. D genes are given only for firm matches. Size is stated for part of the rows, as once, few or many counts, or as a class when the clone is expanded.

>TRBJ1-2|TRBV27|-|-
TGTGCCAGCAGTTTAGGAGGTACTAACTATGGCTACACCTTC
CASSLGGTNYGYTF
>TRBJ1-1|TRBV11-3|-|TRBD1
TGTGCCAGCAGCTCTAGGGACAGGGGGGAAGGTGAAGCTTTCTTT
CASSSRDRGEGEAFF
>TRBJ2-3|TRBV6-6|-|-
TGTGCCAGCATCCAGGGGAGACTTGTAAGAGATACGCAGTATTTT
CASIQGRLVRDTQYF
>TRBJ2-5|TRBV15|once|-
TGTGCCACCAGCAGAGAACTTCAAGAGACCCAGTACTTC
CATSRELQETQYF
>TRBJ1-1|TRBV4-2|-|-
TGTGCCAGCAGCCCAGCAGGGGATCCTGAAGCTTTCTTT
CASSPAGDPEAFF
>TRBJ2-2|TRBV2|-|TRBD2
TGTGCCACCGGGAGGGAGAACACCGGGGAGCTGTTTTTT
CATGRENTGELFF
>TRBJ2-3|TRBV5-6|-|TRBD2
TGTGCCAGCAGCTCGGGGGATAGCGGGGGGACGATCTACACAGATACGCAGTATTTT
CASSSGDSGGTIYTDTQYF
>TRBJ1-3|TRBV15|-|-
TGTGCCACCAGCAGAGATCAAATAGCCATGACTGGAAACACCATATATTTT
CATSRDQIAMTGNTIYF
>TRBJ2-3|TRBV11-3|-|-
TGTGCCAGCAGCTATAGGACAACCACAGATACGCAGTATTTT
CASSYRTTTDTQYF
>TRBJ1-2|TRBV7-2|-|-
TGTGCCAGCAGTTCGAGGGGGGGGCGCGTCTATGGCTACACCTTC
CASSSRGGRVYGYTF
>TRBJ1-2|TRBV12-5|-|-
TGTGCTAGTGGTTTGGACAGGGCGCGTGGCTACACCTTC
CASGLDRARGYTF
>TRBJ2-1|TRBV6-5|-|TRBD2
TGTGCCAGCACCCGACTAGCGGGGGGGCCAGGTGAGCAGTTCTTC
CASTRLAGGPGEQFF
>TRBJ2-2|TRBV27|-|-
TGTGCCAGCAGTTCCCAGGGATACGGGGAGCTGTTTTTT
CASSSQGYGELFF
>TRBJ2-5|TRBV27|-|-
TGTGCCAGCATGGGAGGGGACCGAGGGGGGACCCAGTACTTC
CASMGGDRGGTQYF
>TRBJ1-2|TRBV5-6|-|-
TGTGCCAGCAGCTTGGGTAGGGGGAGCTATGGCTACACCTTC
CASSLGRGSYGYTF
>TRBJ2-3|TRBV27|once|TRBD2
TGTGCCAGCAGTTTAACGGCGGGGGGTGGCACAGATACGCAGTATTTT
CASSLTAGGGTDTQYF
>TRBJ1-3|TRBV18|-|-
TGTGCCAGCTCACCTTTGGACAGAGGTGGAAACACCATATATTTT
CASSPLDRGGNTIYF
>TRBJ1-1|TRBV6-5|-|-
TGTGCCAGCAGTTACTCCCGGGACAACATGAACACTGAAGCTTTCTTT
CASSYSRDNMNTEAFF
>TRBJ1-2|TRBV27|-|TRBD1
TGTGCCAGCAGGGGACAGGCCGAACGGGGCTACACCTTC
CASRGQAERGYTF
>TRBJ2-1|TRBV5-8|-|-
TGTGCCAGCAGCGGAGCGAATGAGCAGTTCTTC
CASSGANEQFF
>TRBJ1-2|TRBV7-2|once|-
TGTGCCAGCAGCTTAGACCCACAGGCCTATGGCTACACCTTC
CASSLDPQAYGYTF
>TRBJ2-5|TRBV5-1|-|TRBD1
TGCGCCAGCAGCAGCGGACAGGGTTTGGGTTCAGGAGAGACCCAGTACTTC
CASSSGQGLGSGETQYF
>TRBJ1-2|TRBV18|-|TRBD1
TGTGCCAGCTCACCGGCCGGTCCGGGACAGGCGCGATATGGCTACACCTTC
CASSPAGPGQARYGYTF
>TRBJ1-2|TRBV27|-|TRBD1
TGTGCCAGCGCCCAGACAGGGTGGGGCGGCTACACCTTC
CASAQTGWGGYTF
>TRBJ2-5|TRBV18|once|-
TGTGCCAGCTCACCAGACGGGAGGACCCAGTACTTC
CASSPDGRTQYF
>TRBJ1-4|TRBV5-1|-|TRBD1
TGCGCCAGCACAGGGACAGGGAGTGAAAAACTGTTTTTT
CASTGTGSEKLFF
>TRBJ1-3|TRBV7-2|-|TRBD1
TGTGCCAGCAGCTTCCGACAGGGGGCCGTAAACACCATATATTTT
CASSFRQGAVNTIYF
>TRBJ1-4|TRBV4-1|-|TRBD1
TGCGCCAGCAGCCTTACCCCTGACAGGGTGACTAATGAAAAACTGTTTTTT
CASSLTPDRVTNEKLFF
>TRBJ1-2|TRBV19|few|TRBD1
TGTGCCAGTAGTGGGACAGGGGGATACTATGGCTACACCTTC
CASSGTGGYYGYTF
>TRBJ1-1|TRBV11-2|-|TRBD1
TGTGCCAGCAGCTTAGATTCGCGCGGACAGGGGGTCACTGAAGCTTTCTTT
CASSLDSRGQGVTEAFF
>TRBJ1-2|TRBV7-9|once|TRBD1
TGTGCCAGCAGCCTAGGGACAGGGTATGGCTACACCTTC
CASSLGTGYGYTF
>TRBJ1-2|TRBV28|-|TRBD1
TGTGCCACCATCGGGACAGGTCGCTCCTACAACTATGGCTACACCTTC
CATIGTGRSYNYGYTF